The rows below give T cell receptor beta chains drawn from one sample of a study of control samples from healthy donors and cancer patients. The protocol was immunoSEQ multiplex PCR, while the TCRdb copy is restricted to in-frame clones and leaves out a portion. The repertoire consists of about 100,000 clones, with roughly 87% occurring once and the leading ten covering over 15%. Material for sequencing was blood. The receptors stem from a woman between 50 and 59 years old in good health. Each CDR3 is given with its conserved first and last residue. A D gene is named only where the DNA matches it firmly. Size is stated for part of the rows, as once, few or many counts, or as a class when the clone is expanded.

>NA|TRBJ2-7|TRBV18|few
TGTGCCAGCTCACCATCTGGGGGGAGCTCCTACGAGCAGTACTTC
CASSPSGGSSYEQYF
>TRBD2|TRBJ2-1|TRBV4-1|once
TGCGCCAGCAGCCAAGGGACTAGCGGGAGGCCAAACTTACAGTTCTTC
CASSQGTSGRPNLQFF
>NA|TRBJ2-3|TRBV9|NA
TGTGCCAGCAGCGTAGTAGAGGGCAGCACAGATACGCAGTATTTT
CASSVVEGSTDTQYF
>NA|TRBJ1-4|TRBV6-4|NA
TGTGCCAGCAGTGAAGAGGCAGCGCCTAATGAAAAACTGTTTTTT
CASSEEAAPNEKLFF
>NA|TRBJ1-4|TRBV7-2|NA
TGTGCCAGCAGCTCGTGGGGTTCAACTAATGAAAAACTGTTTTTT
CASSSWGSTNEKLFF
>NA|TRBJ2-2|TRBV7-3|few
TGTGCCAGCAGCTTCGGAGGGGCCGGGGAGCTGTTTTTT
CASSFGGAGELFF
>TRBD1|TRBJ2-5|TRBV5-6|few
TGTGCCAGCAGCTTAAGGACAGGGGGGCAAGAGACCCAGTACTTC
CASSLRTGGQETQYF
>NA|TRBJ1-1|TRBV19|NA
TGTGCCAGTAGTATCCAGGGGACCACTGAAGCTTTCTTT
CASSIQGTTEAFF
>NA|TRBJ2-3|TRBV9|once
TGTGCCAGCAGCTCCGGACGGGGGACAGATACGCAGTATTTT
CASSSGRGTDTQYF
>NA|TRBJ1-1|TRBV7-2|NA
TGTGCCAGCCAACCTAAGAGGGGAAAAGGCACTGAAGCTTTCTTT
CASQPKRGKGTEAFF
>TRBD2|TRBJ2-3|TRBV9|NA
TGTGCCAGCAGCGTAGAGAGTCTAGCGGGAGTAGCGCAGTATTTT
CASSVESLAGVAQYF
>TRBD1|TRBJ2-2|TRBV24-1|NA
TGTGCCACCAGTGACCCTGGGACAGGTTTCACCGGGGAGCTGTTTTTT
CATSDPGTGFTGELFF
>TRBD2|TRBJ2-3|TRBV6-2/TRBV6-3|NA
TGTGCCAGCAGTTACTCCAGAGCGGGAGGATCGACAGATACGCAGTATTTT
CASSYSRAGGSTDTQYF
>TRBD1|TRBJ1-1|TRBV6-6|NA
TGTGCCAGCAGTTACCCCGGACAGGGGATTACTGAAGCTTTCTTT
CASSYPGQGITEAFF
>TRBD2|TRBJ2-3|TRBV7-9|NA
TGTGCCAGCAGCTTCGGGGCGGGGGGACCAGATACGCAGTATTTT
CASSFGAGGPDTQYF
>TRBD1|TRBJ1-2|TRBV29-1|NA
TGCAGCGTTGCTGACAGGGCAGCTAACTATGGCTACACCTTC
CSVADRAANYGYTF
>NA|TRBJ1-5|TRBV6-5|NA
TGTGCCAGCAGTTACGAAAGGGATCAGCCCCAGCATTTT
CASSYERDQPQHF
>TRBD1|TRBJ1-3|TRBV6-4|NA
TGTGCCAGCACAACTGCCCCGACAGGGACTGGAAACACCATATATTTT
CASTTAPTGTGNTIYF
>NA|TRBJ1-2|TRBV11-1|few
TGTGCCAGCAGCAGGACGGGACGGCGAGTGGTCGATGGCTACACCTTC
CASSRTGRRVVDGYTF
>NA|TRBJ1-5|TRBV19|NA
TGTGCCAGTAGCCCAAGGGAGACAGCGGGCAATCAGCCCCAGCATTTT
CASSPRETAGNQPQHF
>NA|TRBJ2-5|TRBV5-1|NA
TGCGCCAGCAGTTTCCGAGGGGCGGGAGAGACCCAGTACTTC
CASSFRGAGETQYF
>TRBD1|TRBJ1-1|TRBV7-3|NA
TGTGCCAGCAGCTCAACAGACAGGGGGCAAATGAACACTGAAGCTTTCTTT
CASSSTDRGQMNTEAFF
>NA|TRBJ2-2|TRBV7-9|NA
TGTGCCAGCAGCGTGACCACTACCGGGGAGCTGTTTTTT
CASSVTTTGELFF
>NA|TRBJ1-1|TRBV25-1|NA
TGTGCCAGCAGTGAATCGTACGTGGAGAACACTGAAGCTTTCTTT
CASSESYVENTEAFF
>NA|TRBJ1-5|TRBV7-2|NA
TGTGCCAGCAGCTCACAGGGTGGCAATCAGCCCCAGCATTTT
CASSSQGGNQPQHF
>NA|TRBJ1-2|TRBV29-1|NA
TGCAGTGGTGGACAGTCTAACTATGGCTACACCTTC
CSGGQSNYGYTF
>NA|TRBJ2-2|TRBV24-1|NA
TGTGCCACCAGTAGGAAGCGGACCGGGGAGCTGTTTTTT
CATSRKRTGELFF
>TRBD2|TRBJ2-5|TRBV4-1|NA
TGCGCCAGCTCTCGTGGGGGGGGGCAAGAGACCCAGTACTTC
CASSRGGGQETQYF
>NA|TRBJ2-1|TRBV29-1|NA
TGCAGCGTTGAAGATCTTAGGGATGAGCAGTTCTTC
CSVEDLRDEQFF
>NA|TRBJ1-3|TRBV7-2|NA
TGTGCCAGCAGCAGAGACCGAAGCTCTGGAAACACCATATATTTT
CASSRDRSSGNTIYF
>NA|TRBJ2-5|TRBV7-3|NA
TGTGCCAGCAGTCAGGGACTTAGCGAGACCCAGTACTTC
CASSQGLSETQYF
>TRBD1|TRBJ1-1|TRBV5-1|NA
TGCGCCAGCAGGGAGACAGGGGGATCGTACACTGAAGCTTTCTTT
CASRETGGSYTEAFF
>NA|TRBJ2-7|TRBV20-1|NA
TGCAGTGCTCGTAATATCTACGAGCAGTACTTC
CSARNIYEQYF
>NA|TRBJ2-1|TRBV20-1|NA
TGCAGTGCTAGGGGCCCCAATGAGCAGTTCTTC
CSARGPNEQFF
>NA|TRBJ2-1|TRBV12-3/TRBV12-4|NA
TGTGCCAGCAGTTTACTCTCGGCATGGGGTCGGTTCTTC
CASSLLSAWGRFF
>TRBD2|TRBJ2-2|TRBV24-1|NA
TGTGCCACCAGTGCCACTAGCGGGTCTGACGGAGAGCTGTTTTTT
CATSATSGSDGELFF
>NA|TRBJ1-2|TRBV14|few
TGTGCCAGCAGCCTAGGGGTAGGAAACTATGGCTACACCTTC
CASSLGVGNYGYTF
>NA|TRBJ1-1|TRBV29-1|few
TGCAGCGCCCCAGGGGAGAACACTGAAGCTTTCTTT
CSAPGENTEAFF
>NA|TRBJ2-3|TRBV27|NA
TGTGCCAGCAGGGAAACAAGAGATACGCAGTATTTT
CASRETRDTQYF
>NA|TRBJ2-2|TRBV6-1|NA
TGTGCCAGCAGTGAACAAGGGACCACCGGGGAGCTGTTTTTT
CASSEQGTTGELFF
>NA|TRBJ2-1|TRBV6-2/TRBV6-3|NA
TGTGCCAGCAGTTACCCGTACAATGAGCAGTTCTTC
CASSYPYNEQFF
>NA|TRBJ2-3|TRBV4-2|NA
TGTGCCAGTTGGTCGGGGTTTCCAGATACGCAGTATTTT
CASWSGFPDTQYF
>TRBD1|TRBJ2-5|TRBV24-1|NA
TGTGCCACCAGTGACCCCACCTCTGGACAACAGGGGGAGACCCAGTACTTC
CATSDPTSGQQGETQYF
>TRBD2|TRBJ2-3|TRBV9|NA
TGTGCCAGCAGCGTAGGCGGGGGGGCCACAGATACGCAGTATTTT
CASSVGGGATDTQYF
>TRBD1|TRBJ1-1|TRBV11-3|few
TGTGCCAGCAGCTTTGGCGGGACAGAGAACACTGAAGCTTTCTTT
CASSFGGTENTEAFF
>NA|TRBJ2-7|TRBV9|NA
TGTGCCAGCAGCGTAGGACACCCCGGCTACGAGCAGTACTTC
CASSVGHPGYEQYF
>NA|TRBJ1-5|TRBV7-2|few
TGTGCCAGCAGCCCGCGGAGGGGCAATCAGCCCCAGCATTTT
CASSPRRGNQPQHF
>NA|TRBJ1-1|TRBV29-1|NA
TGCAGCGTTGAAAGTAACTTAGGACCGAACACTGAAGCTTTCTTT
CSVESNLGPNTEAFF
>NA|TRBJ2-1|TRBV9|NA
TGTGCCAGCAGCGTACTCCCCTCGGTTGGGAATGAGCAGTTCTTC
CASSVLPSVGNEQFF
>NA|TRBJ2-3|TRBV25-1|NA
TGTGCCAGCAGTGATACGACCTCTGGTCTTGGCACAGATACGCAGTATTTT
CASSDTTSGLGTDTQYF
>NA|TRBJ1-1|TRBV9|NA
TGTGCCAGCAGCTACGACACGAGTAATGAAGCTTTCTTT
CASSYDTSNEAFF
>NA|TRBJ2-3|TRBV9|NA
TGTGCCAGCAGCGGGGGGGTGGGCACAGATACGCAGTATTTT
CASSGGVGTDTQYF